This TCR beta chain was retrieved from a study of shared clonotypes between healthy human individuals. Germline trimming cut 6 bases from V and 6 bases from J; bases unmatched to any gene: 5. Germline CDR1 is MNHEY and CDR2 is SMNVEV (reference sequence). The CDR3 is 13 residues long. Researchers divided each subset's genomic DNA evenly across several immunoSEQ plates. Sorted-subset replicate PCR reactions contained approximately 190 ng DNA, corresponding to 29,000 or so T cell genomes. Only in-frame clones appear in the TCRdb table, and some are missing; sequencing was by immunoSEQ multiplex PCR. The sample has roughly 700,000 clones, about 92% seen once.

This rearrangement joins TRBV27 to TRBJ1-5; 7 bases agree with TRBD1. The sample was memory CD8+ T cells from PBMCs. The subset was: CD45RO+ cells pooled with CCR7-negative TemRA cells. The TCR comes from a man aged 18 to 30 in good health. Some clones in this sample may be carry-over from other donors' samples. CDR3 nucleotides: TGTGCCAGCAGCACAGGGGTGGGTCAGCCCCAGCATTTT. Translated, it gives CASSTGVGQPQHF.